The rows below give T cell receptor beta chains drawn from one sample of a study of T cells after yellow fever vaccination. TCRdb independently ran MiXCR on the 5' RACE reads; one entry per CDR3 protein. The table includes around 250,000 distinct CDR3 sequences, less than 9% detected once. The material was CD4+ T cells sorted from PBMCs, obtained 15 days after the yellow fever booster vaccination. The source is a young man who received the YFV17D yellow fever vaccine. Each CDR3 is given with its conserved first and last residue. A D gene is named only where the DNA matches it firmly. The size of a clone is reported for some rows only, either as once, few or many, or as a class for expanded clones.

>NA|TRBV5-1|TRBJ2-3|many
TGCGCCAGCAGCGCGCGGGAAAGAGTCTCCGGGGATACGCAGTATTTT
CASSARERVSGDTQYF
>NA|TRBV3-1|TRBJ2-1|many
TGTGCCAGCAGCCAAGATATCCTAGCTTTGGGAAATGAGCAGTTCTTC
CASSQDILALGNEQFF
>TRBD1|TRBV29-1|TRBJ1-2|NA
TGCAGCGTTGAAGAATGGAGAGCGGAATCGACAGGGAACTATGGCTACACCTTC
CSVEEWRAESTGNYGYTF
>TRBD2|TRBV12-3/TRBV12-4|TRBJ2-2|NA
TGTGCCAGCAGCCCTCGGGGGGGAGGGTTGTACACCGGGGAGCTGTTTTTT
CASSPRGGGLYTGELFF
>TRBD2|TRBV19|TRBJ2-2|few
TGTGCCAGTAGTATGGGACTAGTGAACACCGGGGAGCTGTTTTTT
CASSMGLVNTGELFF
>NA|TRBV19|TRBJ2-7|NA
TGTGCCAGTACCCCGTCGTCGCGGGTTGGCTACGAGCAGTACTTC
CASTPSSRVGYEQYF
>NA|TRBV7-9|TRBJ1-5|few
TGTGCCAGCAGCTTAGGTGGGGGGGGCGTCGGGCAGCCCCAGCATTTT
CASSLGGGGVGQPQHF
>TRBD1|TRBV5-1|TRBJ1-1|NA
TGCGCCAGCAGCTTGGCGGGACAGGGTCGGGGAACTGAAGCTTTCTTT
CASSLAGQGRGTEAFF
>TRBD2|TRBV12-3/TRBV12-4|TRBJ2-2|NA
TGTGCCAGCAGTACTAGCGGCTCGAACACCGGGGAGCTGTTTTTT
CASSTSGSNTGELFF
>NA|TRBV20-1|TRBJ2-5|many
TGCAGTGCTAGAGTCCCGGATCGAGAGACCCAGTACTTC
CSARVPDRETQYF
>TRBD2|TRBV15|TRBJ2-4|few
TGTGCCACCAGCAGAGATAGTGCGGGAGCGGGCATTCAGTACTTC
CATSRDSAGAGIQYF
>NA|TRBV5-1|TRBJ1-1|many
TGCGCCAGCAGCTTGGCCGGGAGGACCGCTGAAGCTTTCTTT
CASSLAGRTAEAFF
>NA|TRBV12-3/TRBV12-4|TRBJ1-4|NA
TGTGCCAGCAGCCCCCCCTCAGGGAGGGATAATGAAAAACTGTTTTTT
CASSPPSGRDNEKLFF
>TRBD1|TRBV5-1|TRBJ2-2|NA
TGCGCCAGCAGCTCGCAGGGGGCGGGCACCGGGGAGCTGTTTTTT
CASSSQGAGTGELFF
>NA|TRBV3-1|TRBJ2-1|NA
TGTGCCAGCGCAAGGGTCAATGAGCAGTTCTTC
CASARVNEQFF
>NA|TRBV10-3|TRBJ2-5|NA
TGTGCCATCAGTGATCTGGAGGGCGGACAGACCCAGTACTTC
CAISDLEGGQTQYF
>TRBD1|TRBV6-5|TRBJ1-1|many
TGTGCCAGCAGTAACCGACAGGGTAAGAACACTGAAGCTTTCTTT
CASSNRQGKNTEAFF
>TRBD2|TRBV7-8|TRBJ2-5|NA
TGTGCCAGCAGCTTAGCGCGACTAGCGGGAGGAGGACGTCGAGAGACCCAGTACTTC
CASSLARLAGGGRRETQYF
>NA|TRBV4-2|TRBJ2-3|few
TGTGCCAGCAAAAGGGGGTCCCCAAAAGATACGCAGTATTTT
CASKRGSPKDTQYF
>NA|TRBV5-5|TRBJ2-2|many
TGTGCCAGCAGCTTGGCCGTGAACGGGGAGCTGTTTTTT
CASSLAVNGELFF
>NA|TRBV29-1|TRBJ2-3|NA
TGCAGCGTCCGGACAGCCACAGATACGCAGTATTTT
CSVRTATDTQYF
>NA|TRBV25-1|TRBJ1-1|NA
TGTGCCAGCAGTCCCGGGGTCGGTGAAGCTTTCTTT
CASSPGVGEAFF
>NA|TRBV15|TRBJ1-1|few
TGTGCCACCAGCAGAGAAGTACGCTATGAAGCTTTCTTT
CATSREVRYEAFF
>NA|TRBV7-2|TRBJ2-3|NA
TGTGCCAGCAGCTTCCAGACTAGAATAGGAGATACGCAGTATTTT
CASSFQTRIGDTQYF
>TRBD2|TRBV12-3/TRBV12-4|TRBJ2-1|few
TGTGCCACCAGACTAGCGGGGGGACCTAATGAGCAGTTCTTC
CATRLAGGPNEQFF
>TRBD2|TRBV18|TRBJ2-5|NA
TGTGCCAGCTCACCGGGGGTGCGGACTCTAGCGGGCAACCAAGAGACCCAGTACTTC
CASSPGVRTLAGNQETQYF
>NA|TRBV9|TRBJ1-5|NA
TGTGCCAGCAGCAGCGGGACAAACAATCAGCCCCAGCATTTT
CASSSGTNNQPQHF
>TRBD2|TRBV20-1|TRBJ2-5|few
TGCAGTGCTAGACCGACTAGCGGGAGGTATCAGGAGACCCAGTACTTC
CSARPTSGRYQETQYF
>NA|TRBV3-1|TRBJ2-1|NA
TGTGCCAGCAGCCCCGGGGGTGATAGCGGCAGCTACAATGAGCAGTTCTTC
CASSPGGDSGSYNEQFF
>NA|TRBV5-5|TRBJ1-3|many
TGTGCCAGCAGCTTATGGGCAGCAGGTGGAAACACCATATATTTT
CASSLWAAGGNTIYF
>TRBD2|TRBV5-4|TRBJ2-3|once
TGTGCCAGCAGGGGAGCGGGGAGGGGCGCAGATACGCAGTATTTT
CASRGAGRGADTQYF
>TRBD1|TRBV20-1|TRBJ1-1|NA
TGCAGTGCTAGCTTTGGACAGGGTTTCGCTGAAGCTTTCTTT
CSASFGQGFAEAFF
>TRBD2|TRBV20-1|TRBJ2-2|NA
TGCAGGGCTGTGCGAGCGGGAGGCACCGGGGAGCTGTTTTTT
CRAVRAGGTGELFF
>NA|TRBV7-2|TRBJ2-1|few
TGTGCCAGCAGCAATAGCGGAAGGGTGCAGTTCTTC
CASSNSGRVQFF
>NA|TRBV7-9|TRBJ1-4|many
TGTGCCAGCAGCTTGGTCGGGGGAGAAAAACTGTTTTTT
CASSLVGGEKLFF
>NA|TRBV24-1|TRBJ1-5|many
TGTGCCACCAGCCCGGGGGGCAATCAGCCCCAGCATTTT
CATSPGGNQPQHF
>NA|TRBV2|TRBJ1-5|NA
TGTGCCAGCAGTGAATATGTTCTCAGCAATCAGCCCCAGCATTTT
CASSEYVLSNQPQHF
>TRBD1|TRBV7-2|TRBJ1-3|few
TGTGCCAGCAGCCCCTGGACAGGAGGAAACACCATATATTTT
CASSPWTGGNTIYF
>TRBD1|TRBV7-9|TRBJ2-2|many
TGTGCCAGCAGCTTAGGGACGGGACAGGGACACCCCGGGGAGCTGTTTTTT
CASSLGTGQGHPGELFF
>NA|TRBV20-1|TRBJ1-3|NA
TGCAGTGCGAGAGACGGGGGTGGTGGAAACACCATATATTTT
CSARDGGGGNTIYF
>NA|TRBV20-1|TRBJ2-2|many
TGCAGTGCTAGGCCAGGAAAGAACACCGGGGAGCTGTTTTTT
CSARPGKNTGELFF
>NA|TRBV30|TRBJ1-1|few
TGTGCCTGGATAACAGGGCTACTGAACACTGAAGCTTTCTTT
CAWITGLLNTEAFF
>NA|TRBV10-3|TRBJ2-5|few
TGTGCCATCAAAGGCCGACAGCAAGAGACCCAGTACTTC
CAIKGRQQETQYF
>NA|TRBV5-4|TRBJ2-1|few
TGTGCCAGCGCGGAGGGAAGCTCCTACAATGAGCAGTTCTTC
CASAEGSSYNEQFF
>NA|TRBV7-9|TRBJ2-5|few
TGTGCCAGCAGCTTAGGTGTCGTGACAGGCGGACTAGAGACCCAGTACTTC
CASSLGVVTGGLETQYF
>NA|TRBV20-1|TRBJ2-7|few
TGCAGTGCTAGAGGGGCCGGGCAATACGAGCAGTACTTC
CSARGAGQYEQYF
>NA|TRBV4-3|TRBJ2-3|many
TGCGCCAGCAGCTCCCATAGAGCGCAGGGAGACCCAGATACGCAGTATTTT
CASSSHRAQGDPDTQYF
>NA|TRBV18|TRBJ2-7|many
TGTGCCAGCTCACCGGAAGGAGAGCAGTACTTC
CASSPEGEQYF
>NA|TRBV12-3/TRBV12-4|TRBJ1-3|many
TGTGCCAGCAGTTTCTCGTCTGGAAACACCATATATTTT
CASSFSSGNTIYF